Ten or more counts support the clone carrying this T cell receptor beta chain. Antigen unknown. The V end lost 2 bases, the J end lost 5 bases, and 13 bases lay between the germline ends. The CDR3 is 14 amino acids. The germline CDR1 and CDR2 sequences are SGHTA and FQGNSA. These data come from a study of T-cell reconstitution after alpha-beta-depleted transplantation in children. Study-level points and caveats: Two months or so post-transplant, alpha-beta T cells reportedly derived from several hundred expanded graft clones.

For TCRbeta, the library was prepared with unique molecular identifiers. TCRdb used MiXCR to reprocess the PCR reads, holding one entry per CDR3 protein. Among 5,500 to 8,500 distinct CDR3 sequences, roughly 4.8% were seen once, and the ten largest hold roughly 25%. This chain links TRBV7-2 with TRBJ2-7, with D possibly being TRBD1 (5 bases). The clonotype originates from a child less than two years old who had a stem cell transplant for acute myeloid leukemia, so the T cells may come from the graft donor. This material consisted of PBMCs, mostly from graft donor cells, taken 180 days after TCRalphabeta/CD19-depleted stem cell transplant. In nucleotides, the CDR3 is TGTGCCAGCAGCTTAATCCCAGGGATCAACGAGCAGTACTTC. Encoded protein: CASSLIPGINEQYF.